The T cell receptor beta chain under discussion was sequenced for a study of CD8 T cells in ankylosing spondylitis. The CDR3 runs 18 residues. V lost 7 bases and J lost 4; bases outside the gene matches: 11. CDR1 is MNHNS and CDR2 is SASEGT in the germline V gene. TCRdb independently ran MiXCR on the 5' RACE reads; one entry per CDR3 protein. Among some 340,000 distinct CDR3 sequences listed, about 14% were seen once. This receptor was identified in a male donor with ankylosing spondylitis or in good health (not recorded which). The chain couples TRBV6-1 to TRBJ2-2; 14 bases are a match to TRBD2. The specimen sequenced was blood, either unsorted or a sorted T cell fraction (not recorded which). CDR3 sequence reads: CASTKRLAGGVGTGELFF. For the CDR3, the DNA is TGTGCCAGCACCAAACGACTAGCGGGAGGGGTGGGCACCGGGGAGCTGTTTTTT.